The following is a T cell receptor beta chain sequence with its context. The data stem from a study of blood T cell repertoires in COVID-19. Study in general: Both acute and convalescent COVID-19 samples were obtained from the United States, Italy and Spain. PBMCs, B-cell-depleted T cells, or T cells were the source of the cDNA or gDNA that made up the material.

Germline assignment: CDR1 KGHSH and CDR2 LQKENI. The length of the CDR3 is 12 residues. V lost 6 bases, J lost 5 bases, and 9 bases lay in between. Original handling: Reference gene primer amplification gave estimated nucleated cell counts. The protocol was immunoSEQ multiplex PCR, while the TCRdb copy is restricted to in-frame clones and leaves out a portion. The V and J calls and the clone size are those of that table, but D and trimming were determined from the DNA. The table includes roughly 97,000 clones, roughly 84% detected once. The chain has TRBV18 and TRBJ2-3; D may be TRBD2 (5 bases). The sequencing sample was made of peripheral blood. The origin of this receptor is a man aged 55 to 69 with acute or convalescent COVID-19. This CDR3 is CASSPGGDTQYF. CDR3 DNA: TGTGCCAGCTCCCCCGGAGGAGATACGCAGTATTTT. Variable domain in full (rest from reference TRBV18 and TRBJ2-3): NAGVMQNPRHLVRRRGQEARLRCSPMKGHSHVYWYRQLPEEGLKFMVYLQKENIIDESGMPKERFSAEFPKEGPSILRIQQVVRGDSAAYFCASSPGGDTQYFGPGTRLTVL.